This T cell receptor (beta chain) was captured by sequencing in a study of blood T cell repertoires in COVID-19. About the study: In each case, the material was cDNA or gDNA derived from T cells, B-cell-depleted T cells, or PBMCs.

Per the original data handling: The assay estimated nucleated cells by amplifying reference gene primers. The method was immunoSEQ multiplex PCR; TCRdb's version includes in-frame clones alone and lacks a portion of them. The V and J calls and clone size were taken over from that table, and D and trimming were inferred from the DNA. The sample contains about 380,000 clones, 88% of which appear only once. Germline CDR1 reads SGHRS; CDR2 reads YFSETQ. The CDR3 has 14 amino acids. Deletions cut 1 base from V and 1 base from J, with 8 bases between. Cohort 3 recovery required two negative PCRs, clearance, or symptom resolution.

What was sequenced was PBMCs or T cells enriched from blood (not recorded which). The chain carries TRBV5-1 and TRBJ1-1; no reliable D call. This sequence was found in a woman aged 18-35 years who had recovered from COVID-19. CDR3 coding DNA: TGCGCCAGCAGCTTGCAGCGTAAGAACACTGAAGCTTTCTTT. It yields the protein CASSLQRKNTEAFF. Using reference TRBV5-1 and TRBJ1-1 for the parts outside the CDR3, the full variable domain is KAGVTQTPRYLIKTRGQQVTLSCSPISGHRSVSWYQQTPGQGLQFLFEYFSETQRNKGNFPGRFSGRQFSNSRSEMNVSTLELGDSALYLCASSLQRKNTEAFFGQGTRLTVV.